The rows below give T cell receptor beta chains drawn from one sample of a study of T cell changes during pregnancy in multiple sclerosis. Method: immunoSEQ multiplex PCR; TCRdb's copy keeps in-frame clones and lacks some. The sample has roughly 86,000 clones, around 92% seen once; the top ten hold approximately 2.6%. The specimen comprised peripheral blood, sampled in the first trimester of pregnancy. The receptors shown here come from a female donor with multiple sclerosis, enrolled in a pregnancy study. CDR3s include the opening cysteine and the closing phenylalanine or tryptophan. A D gene is named only where the DNA matches it firmly. The size entry is marked missing in some rows and otherwise reads once, few, many or a size class.

clone size,V gene,J gene,D gene,CDR3 DNA,CDR3 protein
NA,TRBV7-3,TRBJ2-1,TRBD2,TGTGCCAGCAGCCTTAGCGGGAGGTTAAATGAGCAGTTCTTC,CASSLSGRLNEQFF
NA,TRBV25-1,TRBJ1-4,NA,TGTGCCAGCAGTGAATACGGGACTAATGAAAAACTGTTTTTT,CASSEYGTNEKLFF
NA,TRBV28,TRBJ1-1,NA,TGTGCCAGCGGGCTTAGAGGGATGAACACTGAAGCTTTCTTT,CASGLRGMNTEAFF
NA,TRBV4-1,TRBJ1-3,NA,TGCGCCAGCAGCCAAGGCCCCCCCCCGAGCTCTGGAAACACCATATATTTT,CASSQGPPPSSGNTIYF
few,TRBV5-1,TRBJ1-4,TRBD1,TGCGCCAGCAGCTCTGGGACAGGGGGCCTGGGAACTAATGAAAAACTGTTTTTT,CASSSGTGGLGTNEKLFF
NA,TRBV7-2,TRBJ2-3,TRBD2,TGTGCCAGCAGCTTAGGAGTGGGCCTAGCGGGAGTGGGGAAAGATACGCAGTATTTT,CASSLGVGLAGVGKDTQYF
NA,TRBV4-2,TRBJ2-3,TRBD2,TGTGCCAGCAGCCCACGGACTAGCGGGACCGCAGATACGCAGTATTTT,CASSPRTSGTADTQYF
few,TRBV14,TRBJ2-1,NA,TGTGCCAGCAGCCAAGGAAGCAACGGCAATGAGCAGTTCTTC,CASSQGSNGNEQFF
NA,TRBV19,TRBJ2-1,TRBD2,TGTGCCAGTAGTACCGTAGCGGGAGGGCCAAGCTCCTACAATGAGCAGTTCTTC,CASSTVAGGPSSYNEQFF
NA,TRBV5-6,TRBJ1-2,TRBD1,TGTGCCAGCAGCTTGTTCAACGAGGAAGGACAGGGGGCTCGTGGCTACACCTTC,CASSLFNEEGQGARGYTF
NA,TRBV9,TRBJ2-3,NA,TGTGCCAGCAGCGTAGAGGCTAGCCTACTGCGGGATACGCAGTATTTT,CASSVEASLLRDTQYF
NA,TRBV10-3,TRBJ1-2,NA,TGTGCCATCAGTGAGGCCGGGACACTGTATGGCTACACCTTC,CAISEAGTLYGYTF
NA,TRBV7-3,TRBJ2-1,TRBD2,TGTGCCAGCAGCTTAGCGGGAGGCGTGCAGTTCTTC,CASSLAGGVQFF
NA,TRBV7-9,TRBJ2-3,TRBD1,TGTGCCAGCAGCTTTGGACAGGGTCCCACAGATACGCAGTATTTT,CASSFGQGPTDTQYF
NA,TRBV27,TRBJ2-7,TRBD1,TGTGCCAGCAAAAGGACAGGGAGCTACGAGCAGTACTTC,CASKRTGSYEQYF
few,TRBV5-5,TRBJ1-1,NA,TGTGCCAGCAGCTTGCCGTCTCCGAACACTGAAGCTTTCTTT,CASSLPSPNTEAFF
NA,TRBV18,TRBJ2-3,TRBD2,TGTGCCAGCTCCCCCGGGGGGGCTTCAACCACAGATACGCAGTATTTT,CASSPGGASTTDTQYF
NA,TRBV5-1,TRBJ2-3,NA,TGCGCCAGCAGCTTGGGGACAGGCACAGATACGCAGTATTTT,CASSLGTGTDTQYF
NA,TRBV28,TRBJ2-6,TRBD1,TGTGCCAGCAGTGCAGGGGGCGGAAAGGGCAACGTCCTGACTTTC,CASSAGGGKGNVLTF
NA,TRBV9,TRBJ2-3,NA,TGTGCCAGCAGCCCTCAGAAGACTAGCACAGATACGCAGTATTTT,CASSPQKTSTDTQYF
NA,TRBV15,TRBJ1-2,NA,TGTGCCACCAGCAGAGATCAGCCAGGGAACTATGGCTACACCTTC,CATSRDQPGNYGYTF
NA,TRBV5-1,TRBJ2-6,TRBD2,TGCGCCAGCAGCTTGATGGGACTAGCGGGAGCGAACTCTGGGGCCAACGTCCTGACTTTC,CASSLMGLAGANSGANVLTF
once,TRBV28,TRBJ1-2,TRBD1,TGTGCCAGCAGTCCAACAGGGGGCTATGGCTACACCTTC,CASSPTGGYGYTF
NA,TRBV1,TRBJ2-3,NA,TGCACCAGCAGCCAAGAATCGGTCGGACTAGCGGGAGGGCCGTCGAGCACAGATACGCAGTATTTT,CTSSQESVGLAGGPSSTDTQYF
NA,TRBV19,TRBJ1-1,TRBD1,TGTGCCAGTAGTATAGAGATCGGACAGGGCCCCACTCCGAACACTGAAGCTTTCTTT,CASSIEIGQGPTPNTEAFF
NA,TRBV29-1,TRBJ2-2,NA,TGCAGCGTTGCCGCGACATCCGGGGAGCTGTTTTTT,CSVAATSGELFF
NA,TRBV14,TRBJ2-7,TRBD2,TGTGCCAGCAGCCTAACGGGACTAGCGGGTGAGCAGTACTTC,CASSLTGLAGEQYF
NA,TRBV9,TRBJ2-3,NA,TGTGCCAGCAGCGTAGTGACGGGAGCTCATACGCAGTATTTT,CASSVVTGAHTQYF
NA,TRBV7-2,TRBJ2-1,TRBD2,TGTGCCAGCAGCCTAGGACTAGCGGACAATGAGCAGTTCTTC,CASSLGLADNEQFF
NA,TRBV5-1,TRBJ2-7,TRBD2,TGCGCCAGCAGCTTGAGAGCTAGCGGGAGCGACGAGCAGTACTTC,CASSLRASGSDEQYF
NA,TRBV28,TRBJ1-2,TRBD1,TGTGCCAGCAGCAAGATTTTGGGACAGGGGGCAAACTATGGCTACACCTTC,CASSKILGQGANYGYTF
NA,TRBV19,TRBJ2-1,NA,TGTGCCAGTAGTAGTCTTAAGAGCTCCTACAATGAGCAGTTCTTC,CASSSLKSSYNEQFF
NA,TRBV7-9,TRBJ2-3,TRBD1,TGTGCCAGCAGCCGCCGGGACAGGGAGACAGATACGCAGTATTTT,CASSRRDRETDTQYF
NA,TRBV25-1,TRBJ1-5,NA,TGTGCCAGCAGTGAGTCCGGTCTTCAGCCCCAGCATTTT,CASSESGLQPQHF
NA,TRBV5-1,TRBJ2-1,TRBD1,TGCGCCAGCAGCAGACAGGGAACATACAATGAGCAGTTCTTC,CASSRQGTYNEQFF
NA,TRBV18,TRBJ1-1,NA,TGTGCCAGCTCACCACCGGAGGAGATGAACACTGAAGCTTTCTTT,CASSPPEEMNTEAFF
NA,TRBV5-1,TRBJ2-1,TRBD1,TGCGCCAGCAGCTTAGGAGACAGGGATTTTAATGAGCAGTTCTTC,CASSLGDRDFNEQFF
NA,TRBV5-1,TRBJ2-7,NA,TGCGCCAGCAGCGGAGGGGACAGATCATCCTACGAGCAGTACTTC,CASSGGDRSSYEQYF
NA,TRBV30,TRBJ2-4,TRBD2,TGTGCCTGGAGTCGGGGGGGGAGTGGCAAAAACATTCAGTACTTC,CAWSRGGSGKNIQYF
NA,TRBV19,TRBJ2-5,TRBD2,TGTGCCAGCCGTCGGACTAGCGGGATAGGGGAGACCCAGTACTTC,CASRRTSGIGETQYF
NA,TRBV5-1,TRBJ1-1,NA,TGCGCCAGCAGCTTGGGGGGCTGGAACACTGAAGCTTTCTTT,CASSLGGWNTEAFF